The 7 T cell receptor beta chains below come from one sample, sequenced in a study of blood T cell repertoires in COVID-19. TCRdb keeps only in-frame clones here, not all; method: immunoSEQ multiplex PCR. This table holds about 130,000 clones, more than 75% found once. The sample was peripheral blood. Receptors were obtained from a woman in her 70s with COVID-19, enrolled during active disease.

The table lists this clone with a count of one. The chain recombines TRBV7-8 with TRBJ2-6; no firm D call. V was cut by 5 bases and J by 0 bases, with 8 bases left in between. This CDR3 is 15 amino acids long. CDR1 SGHVS and CDR2 FQNEAQ come from the germline V gene. Here the CDR3 reads CASSREHSGANVLTF. DNA of the CDR3: TGTGCCAGCAGCCGTGAGCACTCTGGGGCCAACGTCCTGACTTTC.

The genes are TRBV6-5 and TRBJ2-2; 9 nucleotides agree with TRBD1. The length of the CDR3 is 14 residues. Trimming at V came to 8 bases and at J to 3 bases, leaving 4 bases not matched to a gene. Germline V lookup: CDR1 MNHEY, CDR2 SVGAGI. The CDR3, as DNA: TGTGCCAGCGGGAGGGACAGGGACACCGGGGAGCTGTTTTTT. Translated, it gives CASGRDRDTGELFF.

The chain is built from TRBV18 and TRBJ2-5; possibly TRBD2 for D (5 bases). Trimming removed 0 bases from V and 1 base from J, with 9 bases in between. There are 15 residues in the CDR3. Looked up from germline, CDR1 is KGHSH and CDR2 is LQKENI. The CDR3 bases are TGTGCCAGCTCACCACCGGGAGTCGGCCAAGAGACCCAGTACTTC. This gives the protein CASSPPGVGQETQYF.

The J gene is TRBJ1-2, the V gene TRBV5-1; D not resolved. This CDR3 has 14 residues. Germline CDR1 SGHRS, CDR2 YFSETQ. Trimming took 0 bases from V and 2 from J, leaving 8 bases between them. The CDR3 nucleotides are TGCGCCAGCAGCTTGGACTTGTTAAACTATGGCTACACCTTC. It specifies CASSLDLLNYGYTF.

The chain couples TRBV6-1 to TRBJ1-4; 9 nucleotides line up with TRBD1. The germline CDR1 and CDR2 sequences are MNHNS and SASEGT. This CDR3 has 16 residues. V lost 4 bases to trimming and J lost 7 bases; unmatched junction nucleotides: 10. Written as DNA, the CDR3 is TGTGCCAGCAGTGGGACCTCCGGGACAGGGCCTGAAAAACTGTTTTTT. Translation: CASSGTSGTGPEKLFF.

The gene calls are TRBV9 and TRBJ2-4, with 7 bases matching TRBD1. Trimming took 2 bases from V and 5 from J; bases not matched to a gene: 1. CDR1 is SGDLS, CDR2 YYNGEE, per germline. The CDR3 consists of 13 residues. The CDR3 here is CASSVGQQNIQYF. The CDR3 coding sequence is TGTGCCAGCAGCGTGGGACAGCAAAACATTCAGTACTTC.

Only a few counts were recorded for this clone. The chain has TRBV19 and TRBJ1-1, with 7 nucleotides matching TRBD1. After removal of 7 bases from V and 0 bases from J, the junction contained 11 bases not matched to a gene. Germline V gene data show CDR1 as LNHDA and CDR2 as SQIVND (reference sequence). CDR3 length equals 16 residues. CDR3: CASKGHRGTVNTEAFF. In DNA, the CDR3 is TGTGCCAGTAAAGGTCACCGGGGGACAGTGAACACTGAAGCTTTCTTT.